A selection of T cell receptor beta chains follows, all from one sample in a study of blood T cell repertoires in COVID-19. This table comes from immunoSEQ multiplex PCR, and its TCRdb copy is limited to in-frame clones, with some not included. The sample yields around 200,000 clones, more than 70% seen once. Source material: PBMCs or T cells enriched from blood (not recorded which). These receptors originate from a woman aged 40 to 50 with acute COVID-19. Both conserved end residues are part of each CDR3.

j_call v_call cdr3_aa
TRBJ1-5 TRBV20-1 CSASPKLWSYYSNQPQHF
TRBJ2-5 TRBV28 CASSLAKETQYF
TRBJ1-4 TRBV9 CASSTPGTGREKLFF
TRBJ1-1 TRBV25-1 CASSDTQGRFEAFF
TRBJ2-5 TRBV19 CASSGLAGGYEETQYF
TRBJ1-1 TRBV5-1 CASSLGTGGGTEAFF
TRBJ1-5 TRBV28 CASSGMEGAGNQPQHF
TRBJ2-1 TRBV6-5 CASARGTPYNEQFF
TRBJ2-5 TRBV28 CASSFMSRGAKETQYF
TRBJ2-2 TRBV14 CASSQTSGGSGGELFF
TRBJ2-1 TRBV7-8 CASSLGIAGSSYNEQFF
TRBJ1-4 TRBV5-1 CASSLGQLNEKLFF
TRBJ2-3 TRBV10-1 CASSESAGEDTQYF
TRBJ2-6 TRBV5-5 CASSLAGANVLTF
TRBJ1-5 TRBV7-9 CASSSNWGVVQPQHF
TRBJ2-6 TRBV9 CASSVGYIGANVLTF
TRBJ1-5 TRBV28 CASSLLSRNQPQHF
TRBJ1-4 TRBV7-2 CASSFGLDEKLFF
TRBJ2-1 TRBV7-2 CASSLALANEQFF
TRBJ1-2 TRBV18 CASSTTGVYGYTF
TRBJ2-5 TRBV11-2 CASSFNETQYF
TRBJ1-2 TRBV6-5 CASSYSGTGMDGYTF
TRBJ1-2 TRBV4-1 CASSPSRDRDNYGYTF
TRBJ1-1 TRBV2 CASSVQGGGAEAFF
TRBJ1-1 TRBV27 CASRRQGRVAEAFF
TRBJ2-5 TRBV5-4 CASSLNTGVETQYF
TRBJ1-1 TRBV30 CAWSPGSTEAFF
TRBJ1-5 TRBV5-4 CASSRDRADQPQHF
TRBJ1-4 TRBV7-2 CASSPEGQGTEKLFF
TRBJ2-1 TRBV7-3 CASSPYREDEQFF
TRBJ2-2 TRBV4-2 CASSQDVGRPGTGELFF
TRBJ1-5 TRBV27 CASSKRDNQPQHF
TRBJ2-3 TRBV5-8 CASSLAVGGTDTQYF
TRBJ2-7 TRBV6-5 CASRGDTYEQYF
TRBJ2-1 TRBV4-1 CASSQDLASPNEQFF
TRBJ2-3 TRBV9 CASIKGADTQYF
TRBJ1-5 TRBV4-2 CASSQDRQNNQPQHF
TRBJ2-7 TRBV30 CAWSRDRGAEQYF
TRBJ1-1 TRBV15 CATSRETPNTEAFF
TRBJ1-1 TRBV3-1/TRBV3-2 CASSQFRWGSVNTEAFF
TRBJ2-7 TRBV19 CASSTGGSYEQYF
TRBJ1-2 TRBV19 CASSTAAVNYGYTF
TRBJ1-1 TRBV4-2 CASSRDTTNTEAFF
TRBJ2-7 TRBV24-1 CATSDGPGVEQYF
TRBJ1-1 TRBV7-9 CASSLAGGRTEAFF
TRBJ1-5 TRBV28 CASSLNPGTGNQPQHF
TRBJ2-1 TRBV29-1 CSVGKAGVYNEQFF
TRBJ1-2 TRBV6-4 CASSKNNLYGYTF
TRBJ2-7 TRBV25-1 CASSVQVGTGSYEQYF
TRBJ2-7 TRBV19 CASGSGGSSHEQYF
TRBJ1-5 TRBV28 CASSSPNQPQHF
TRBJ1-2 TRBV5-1 CASSEDRPYGYTF
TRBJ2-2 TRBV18 CASSPQQLTGELFF
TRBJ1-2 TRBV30 CAWGTGVDYGYTF
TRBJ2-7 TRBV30 CAWSGGVTSGTYYEQYF
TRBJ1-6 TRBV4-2 CASSQDREGASPLHF
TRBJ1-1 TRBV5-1 CASSRGQANTEAFF
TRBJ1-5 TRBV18 CASSAYRGGQPQHF
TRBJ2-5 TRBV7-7 CASSLRLSTETQYF
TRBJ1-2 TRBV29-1 CSVGGAEYGYTF